A few counts support the clone carrying this T cell receptor beta chain. Its target is not known. The data are from a study of blood T cells in healthy people across ages. General study points: For the donors, CMV status was unknown and possibly confounded expanded clonotype changes. A roughly linear age-dependent decrease characterized TCR beta diversity per million T cells.

A second PCR of roughly 7 to 11 cycles used a sample-barcoded 5' primer and a J-beta primer mix. Individual samples furnished no less than 3 million CDR3-containing paired-end reads apiece. In TCRdb, the 5' RACE reads were re-called with MiXCR into one record per CDR3 protein. Of 1.5 million to 2 million distinct CDR3 sequences listed, about 30% were seen once; the top ten hold more than 6%. Sequenced material: blood. This clonotype originated in a woman aged 30 to 39 in good health.

The CDR3, as DNA: TGTGCCAGCAGTCAAGAGGGGCTCATCGGAGGTTCCAATTCACCCCTCCACTTT. Protein product: CASSQEGLIGGSNSPLHF. The chain uses TRBV7-6 and TRBJ1-6; maybe TRBD1 (5 bases). CDR3 length: 18 amino acids. V was trimmed by 6 bases and J by 7 bases, leaving 25 bases between them. Germline V gene data show CDR1 as SGHVS and CDR2 as FNYEAQ.